The sequence of this T cell receptor (beta chain) was determined in a study of OX40 agonist ivuxolimab in advanced cancers. Study-wide context: The study treated patients with ivuxolimab, an agonistic anti-OX40 (CD134) antibody. The patients received ivuxolimab by intravenous route every 2 weeks at 0.01 to 10 mg/kg. Findings of the study overall: CD4+ and CD8+ blood T cells expanded clonally by week 6 at 0.1 to 3.0 mg/kg.

As to this clone: Antigen: not known.

Germline V lookup: CDR1 MDHEN, CDR2 SYDVKM. The V gene lost 3 bases and the J gene lost 1 base, with 12 bases spanning the gap. The CDR3 extends over 15 amino acids. Assay used: immunoSEQ multiplex PCR; TCRdb lists only in-frame clones, some missing. The repertoire holds 150,000 to 170,000 clones, with around 94% as singletons. Prior autoimmune disease or systemic immunosuppression barred patients. Sequencing used CD4+ or CD8+ T cells sorted from blood, obtained in a trial of the OX40 agonist ivuxolimab. The chain has TRBV28 and TRBJ2-5, with a weak D call TRBD2 (7 bases). This TCR derives from an adult with an advanced solid tumor such as melanoma, head and neck, liver or kidney cancer. For the CDR3, the DNA is TGTGCCAGCAGTTTCGGGGGAGGGGGCCAAGAGACCCAGTACTTC. Amino acid sequence: CASSFGGGGQETQYF.